This T cell receptor (beta chain) was identified during a study of siplizumab effects on memory and regulatory T cells. With 5 bases clipped from V and 2 bases from J, the junction kept 2 bases outside the gene matches. Germline values: CDR1 KGHSH, CDR2 LQKENI. This CDR3 has 13 residues. The table came from immunoSEQ multiplex PCR; TCRdb's copy has only in-frame clones and leaves some out. The repertoire holds around 120,000 clones, with around 94% as singletons. This clonotype was sampled from a human donor in good health. This chain connects TRBV18 to TRBJ2-5, with 7 bases fitting TRBD1. Sample: non-Treg CD4+ T cells sorted from blood. This CDR3 is CASSVGQQETQYF. In nucleotides, the CDR3 is TGTGCCAGCTCAGTGGGACAGCAAGAGACCCAGTACTTC.